This passage covers 19 T cell receptor beta chains from one sample sequenced in a study of immune evolution from preneoplasia to lung adenocarcinoma. Generated by immunoSEQ multiplex PCR, the TCRdb table keeps only in-frame clones and is missing some. The sample holds a few thousand clones, 77% seen once. The specimen sequenced was FFPE adjacent normal lung tissue. These receptors all come from a person aged 55-80 years with lung adenocarcinoma.

The rearrangement uses TRBV5-1 and TRBJ1-3; 7 nucleotides agree with TRBD1. CDR3 length equals 14 residues. J lost 0 bases, V lost 7 bases, and 4 bases had no gene match. Germline lookup yields CDR1 SGHRS and CDR2 YFSETQ. Written as DNA, the CDR3 is TGCGCCAGCGGACAGGACCCCTCTGGAAACACCATATATTTT. Its protein product is CASGQDPSGNTIYF.

The rearrangement uses TRBV25-1 and TRBJ1-2, with D perhaps TRBD1 (5 bases). Germline CDR1 reads MGHDK; CDR2 reads SYGVNS. V lost 3 bases, J lost 8 bases, and 13 bases lay in between. This CDR3 has 13 amino acids. This CDR3 reads CASSDQTAVGYTF. In DNA, the CDR3 is TGTGCCAGCAGTGACCAGACAGCCGTGGGCTACACCTTC.

Of note for this clone: In the same sample, other DNA sequences code for this CDR3. The chain couples TRBV30 to TRBJ1-2; TRBD1 matches at 9 bases. This CDR3 has 14 amino acids. V was pared by 0 bases and J by 5 bases, with 4 bases of the junction left unmatched. Germline lookup yields CDR1 GTSNPN and CDR2 SVGIG (reference sequence). The CDR3 bases are TGTGCCTGGAGTGTACAGGGACAGGGATATGGCTACACCTTC. It translates to CAWSVQGQGYGYTF.

This clone occurred once. The rearrangement joins TRBV28 to TRBJ2-5; weak D call: TRBD1 (5 bases). Per germline, CDR1 MDHEN and CDR2 SYDVKM. The germline V and J ends were trimmed by 6 bases and 5 bases, with 10 bases remaining between them. The CDR3 runs 12 residues. The CDR3 DNA sequence: TGTGCCAGCAGCCCAGGGTTGGAGACCCAGTACTTC. Translation: CASSPGLETQYF. Full variable domain (remainder filled in from reference TRBV28 and TRBJ2-5): DVKVTQSSRYLVKRTGEKVFLECVQDMDHENMFWYRQDPGLGLRLIYFSYDVKMKEKGDIPEGYSVSREKKERFSLILESASTNQTSMYLCASSPGLETQYFGPGTRLLVL.

This chain uses TRBV19 with TRBJ2-7, with 9 bases fitting TRBD1. V dropped 10 bases and J dropped 4; count of bases not matched to a gene: 11. Germline lookup yields CDR1 LNHDA and CDR2 SQIVND (reference sequence). This CDR3 contains 14 residues. The CDR3 bases are TGTGCCACTACCCCCGGGACAGGGCGGTACGAGCAGTACTTC. Amino acids: CATTPGTGRYEQYF. The variable domain in full, completed from reference TRBV19 and TRBJ2-7, reads DGGITQSPKYLFRKEGQNVTLSCEQNLNHDAMYWYRQDPGQGLRLIYYSQIVNDFQKGDIAEGYSVSREKKESFPLTVTSAQKNPTAFYLCATTPGTGRYEQYFGPGTRLTVT.

This chain connects TRBV5-1 to TRBJ2-5; tentatively, D is TRBD1 (5 bases). Germline CDR1 is SGHRS and CDR2 is YFSETQ. V shed 0 bases and J shed 1 base, with 10 bases lying between them. CDR3 length: 15 amino acids. The CDR3 protein is CASSLAVQGQETQYF. As DNA, the CDR3 is TGCGCCAGCAGCTTGGCCGTCCAGGGCCAAGAGACCCAGTACTTC. Combining the CDR3 with reference TRBV5-1 and TRBJ2-5 gives the whole variable domain KAGVTQTPRYLIKTRGQQVTLSCSPISGHRSVSWYQQTPGQGLQFLFEYFSETQRNKGNFPGRFSGRQFSNSRSEMNVSTLELGDSALYLCASSLAVQGQETQYFGPGTRLLVL.

The rearrangement joins TRBV28 to TRBJ2-1, with TRBD1 matching over 9 bases. Trimming cost V 6 bases and J 2 bases; bases outside gene matches: 2. CDR1 is MDHEN, CDR2 SYDVKM, per germline. This CDR3 has 14 residues. The chain's CDR3 is CASRDRGAYNEQFF. The CDR3, as DNA: TGTGCCAGCAGGGACAGGGGTGCCTACAATGAGCAGTTCTTC. Filled out from reference TRBV28 and TRBJ2-1, the complete variable domain reads DVKVTQSSRYLVKRTGEKVFLECVQDMDHENMFWYRQDPGLGLRLIYFSYDVKMKEKGDIPEGYSVSREKKERFSLILESASTNQTSMYLCASRDRGAYNEQFFGPGTRLTVL.

The chain carries TRBV4-1 and TRBJ2-2; D not resolved. CDR1 and CDR2 (germline): MGHRA, YSYEKL. This CDR3 region has 18 residues. Trimming took 1 base from V and 7 from J, leaving 22 bases between them. This chain's CDR3 is CASSQVGFRALFVGELFF. The CDR3, as DNA: TGCGCCAGCAGCCAAGTTGGGTTTAGGGCGTTATTTGTCGGGGAGCTGTTTTTT.

The chain couples TRBV27 to TRBJ2-2; tentatively, D is TRBD1 (6 bases). The CDR3 runs to 15 residues. The V and J ends lost 5 bases and 5 bases respectively, with 15 bases between them. Germline V gene lookup returns CDR1 MNHEY and CDR2 SMNVEV (reference sequence). The CDR3: CASSQEGVGTGELFF. Written as DNA, the CDR3 is TGTGCCAGCAGTCAAGAGGGGGTGGGTACCGGGGAGCTGTTTTTT.

This clone was seen a few times. CDR3 region: CASSWTGDNMNTEAFF. The CDR3, as DNA: TGCGCCAGCAGTTGGACAGGGGATAACATGAACACTGAAGCTTTCTTT. The gene calls are TRBV5-1 and TRBJ1-1; the match to TRBD1 covers 9 bases. The ends lost 5 bases at V and 0 bases at J; junction bases unmatched: 8. CDR1 SGHRS and CDR2 YFSETQ come from the germline V gene. This CDR3 contains 16 residues.

This chain connects TRBV5-4 to TRBJ2-5; 7 positions match TRBD2. Trimming removed 2 bases from V and 5 bases from J; junction bases left unmatched: 9. The CDR3 extends over 15 amino acids. Per the germline V gene, CDR1 is SGHNT and CDR2 is YYREEE (reference sequence). The CDR3 reads CASSLEAGISETQYF. CDR3 in DNA: TGTGCCAGCAGCTTAGAAGCGGGGATATCTGAGACCCAGTACTTC.

By share, this clone counts as hyperexpanded. The CDR3 region has the DNA TGTGCCAGCAGTTTAGGCAGGCTTACAGATACGCAGTATTTT. The encoded protein is CASSLGRLTDTQYF. The J gene is TRBJ2-3, the V gene TRBV27; D is ambiguous. Germline CDR1 is MNHEY and CDR2 is SMNVEV (reference sequence). This CDR3 contains 14 residues. Trimming cost V 2 bases and J 3 bases, with 9 bases left between them.

This clone was seen more than once but under ten times. This rearrangement joins TRBV18 to TRBJ2-1, with 7 nucleotides matching TRBD1. CDR3 length: 13 amino acids. V gave up 8 bases and J gave up 5 bases; unmatched junction bases: 6. CDR1 and CDR2 (germline): KGHSH, LQKENI. The CDR3 loop reads CASRTGTDNEQFF. CDR3 DNA: TGTGCCAGCCGAACCGGGACAGACAATGAGCAGTTCTTC. The full variable domain, with the rest looked up from reference TRBV18 and TRBJ2-1, is NAGVMQNPRHLVRRRGQEARLRCSPMKGHSHVYWYRQLPEEGLKFMVYLQKENIIDESGMPKERFSAEFPKEGPSILRIQQVVRGDSAAYFCASRTGTDNEQFFGPGTRLTVL.

The chain uses TRBV10-1 and TRBJ1-1; D might be TRBD1 (5 bases). The CDR3 covers 13 residues. The germline gives CDR1 WNHNN, CDR2 SYGVQD (reference sequence). The V end lost 6 bases, the J end lost 2 bases, and 10 bases lay between the germline ends. In nucleotides, the CDR3 is TGCGCCAGCAGAGGGACGGAAAACACTGAAGCTTTCTTT. Translated: CASRGTENTEAFF.

This clone turned up a few times. The V and J genes are TRBV6-6 and TRBJ1-2, with a tentative D call TRBD1 (5 bases). CDR3 length: 15 residues. V lost 7 bases and J 8 bases, leaving 23 bases between the germline ends. Looked up from germline, CDR1 is MNHNY and CDR2 is SVGAGI (reference sequence). The CDR3, as DNA: TGTGCCAGCATCCAACGCGAGGGTGGGGCAGGAGGCTACACCTTC. As protein: CASIQREGGAGGYTF.

The J gene is TRBJ1-1, the V gene TRBV6-5, with TRBD1 identical over 8 bases. In germline, CDR1 is MNHEY, CDR2 SVGAGI. V lost 4 bases, J lost 5 bases, and 6 bases stayed unmatched. This CDR3 spans 14 amino acids. This CDR3 reads CASSLQGATTEAFF. The CDR3 DNA reads as TGTGCCAGCAGTTTGCAGGGGGCTACTACTGAAGCTTTCTTT.

J is TRBJ1-3 and V is TRBV10-3, with TRBD1 matching 7 bases. CDR1 is ENHRY and CDR2 is SYGVKD in the germline V gene. With V trimmed by 1 base and J by 0 bases, 9 bases remained unmatched. The CDR3 extends over 18 amino acids. Here the CDR3 reads CAISEYLGTVTSGNTIYF. The CDR3 region has the DNA TGTGCCATCAGTGAGTATTTAGGGACAGTGACCTCTGGAAACACCATATATTTT.

The chain links TRBV27 to TRBJ2-1; D is unclear. The CDR3 spans 16 residues. CDR1 and CDR2 (germline): MNHEY, SMNVEV (reference sequence). V was clipped by 6 bases and J by 0 bases, with 15 bases between them. CDR3 residues: CASRGAVPSSYNEQFF. In DNA, the CDR3 is TGTGCCAGCAGGGGTGCAGTTCCGAGCTCCTACAATGAGCAGTTCTTC.

The chain employs TRBV13 and TRBJ2-1; 8 bases are shared with TRBD2. V gave up 5 bases and J gave up 9 bases; unmatched junction bases: 12. CDR3 length: 15 amino acids. Per germline, CDR1 PRHDT and CDR2 FYEKMQ (reference sequence). In DNA form, the CDR3 reads TGTGCCAGCAGCCTAATGGGGACTAGGGTCCGTGAGCAGTTCTTC. Protein sequence: CASSLMGTRVREQFF. Based on the CDR3 plus reference TRBV13 and TRBJ2-1, the full variable domain is AAGVIQSPRHLIKEKRETATLKCYPIPRHDTVYWYQQGPGQDPQFLISFYEKMQSDKGSIPDRFSAQQFSDYHSELNMSSLELGDSALYFCASSLMGTRVREQFFGPGTRLTVL.